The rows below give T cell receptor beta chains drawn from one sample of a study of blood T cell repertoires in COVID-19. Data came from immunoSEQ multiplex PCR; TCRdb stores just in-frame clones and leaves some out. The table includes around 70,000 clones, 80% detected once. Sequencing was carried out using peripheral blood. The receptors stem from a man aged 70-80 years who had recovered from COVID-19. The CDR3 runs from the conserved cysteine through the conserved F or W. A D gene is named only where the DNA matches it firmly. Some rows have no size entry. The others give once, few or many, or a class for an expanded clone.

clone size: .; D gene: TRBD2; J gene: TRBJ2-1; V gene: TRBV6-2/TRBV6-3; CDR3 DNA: TGTGCCAGCAGTCAAGCGGGACCGTACAATGAGCAGTTCTTC; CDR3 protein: CASSQAGPYNEQFF
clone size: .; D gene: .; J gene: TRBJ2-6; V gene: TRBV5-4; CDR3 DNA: TGTGCCAGCAGCTCGAAACGAACAGGGCTGGCTGGGGCCAACGTCCTGACTTTC; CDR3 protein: CASSSKRTGLAGANVLTF
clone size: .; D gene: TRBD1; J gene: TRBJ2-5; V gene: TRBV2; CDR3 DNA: TGTGCCAGCAGTCGGAACCTAGAAGGACAGGGGTCGGAGACCCAGTACTTC; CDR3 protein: CASSRNLEGQGSETQYF
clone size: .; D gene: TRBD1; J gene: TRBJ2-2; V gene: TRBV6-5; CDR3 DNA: TGTGCCAGCAGCTACAGGGGGAGGAACACCGGGGAGCTGTTTTTT; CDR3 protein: CASSYRGRNTGELFF
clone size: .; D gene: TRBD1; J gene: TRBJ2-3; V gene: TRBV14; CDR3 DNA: TGTGCCAGCAGCCGCGGGACAGGGGGTCGCCATGGTTGGGATACGCAGTATTTT; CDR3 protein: CASSRGTGGRHGWDTQYF
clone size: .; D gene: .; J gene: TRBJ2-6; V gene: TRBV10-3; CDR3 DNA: TGTGCCATCAGGAACCCAGGGCCAAGCTCTGGGGCCAACGTCCTGACTTTC; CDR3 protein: CAIRNPGPSSGANVLTF
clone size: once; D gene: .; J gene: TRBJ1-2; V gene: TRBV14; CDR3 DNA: TGTGCCAGCAGCCAAGATCAGGGAGGGGACTATGGCTACACCTTC; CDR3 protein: CASSQDQGGDYGYTF
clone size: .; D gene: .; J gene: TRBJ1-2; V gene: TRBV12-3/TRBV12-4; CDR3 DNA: TGTGCCAGCAGTAACAGGTACTATGGCTACACCTTC; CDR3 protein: CASSNRYYGYTF
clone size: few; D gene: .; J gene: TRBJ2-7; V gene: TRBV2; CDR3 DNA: TGTGCCAGCAGGGACTTTACCTACGAGCAGTACTTC; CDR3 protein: CASRDFTYEQYF
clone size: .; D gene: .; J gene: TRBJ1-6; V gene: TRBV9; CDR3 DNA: TGTGCCAGCAGCGTAGAGCTGCATTCACCCCTCCACTTT; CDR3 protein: CASSVELHSPLHF
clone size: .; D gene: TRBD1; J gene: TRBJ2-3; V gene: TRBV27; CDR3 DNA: TGTGCCAGCAGTCTTCGACAGGGAAGGGGGCAGACAGATACGCAGTATTTT; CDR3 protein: CASSLRQGRGQTDTQYF
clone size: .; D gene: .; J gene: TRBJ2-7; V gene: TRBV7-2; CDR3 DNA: TGTGCCAGCAGCAGTTGGGGGGACGAGCAGTACTTC; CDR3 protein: CASSSWGDEQYF
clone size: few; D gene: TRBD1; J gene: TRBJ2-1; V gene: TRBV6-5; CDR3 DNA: TGTGCCAGCAGACCCCGGACAGGGCACAATGAGCAGTTCTTC; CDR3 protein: CASRPRTGHNEQFF
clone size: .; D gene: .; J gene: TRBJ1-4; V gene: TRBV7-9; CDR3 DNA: TGTGCCAGCACCCCTCTGGAGGTCTCGGGTGAAAAACTGTTTTTT; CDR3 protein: CASTPLEVSGEKLFF
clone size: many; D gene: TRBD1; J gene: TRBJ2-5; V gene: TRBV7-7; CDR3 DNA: TGTGCCAGCAGCCAGGGGACAGGGTTGGGAGAGACCCAGTACTTC; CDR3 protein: CASSQGTGLGETQYF
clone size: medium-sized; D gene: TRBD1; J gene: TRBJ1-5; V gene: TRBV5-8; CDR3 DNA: TGTGCCAGCAGCTTCAGGCTGACAGGGGTAGGTCAGCCCCAGCATTTT; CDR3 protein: CASSFRLTGVGQPQHF
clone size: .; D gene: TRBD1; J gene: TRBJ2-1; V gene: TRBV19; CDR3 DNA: TGTGCCAGTACCCCGGGACAGGCTTCCAATGAGCAGTTCTTC; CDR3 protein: CASTPGQASNEQFF
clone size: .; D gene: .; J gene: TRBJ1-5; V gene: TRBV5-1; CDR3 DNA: TGCGCCAGCAGCGTCCAAGGGGGGGATGCTCAGCCCCAGCATTTT; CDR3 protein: CASSVQGGDAQPQHF
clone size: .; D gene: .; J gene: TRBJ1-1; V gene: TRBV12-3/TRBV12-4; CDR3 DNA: TGTGCCAGCAGTTTACAGGGGTTCACTGAAGCTTTCTTT; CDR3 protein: CASSLQGFTEAFF
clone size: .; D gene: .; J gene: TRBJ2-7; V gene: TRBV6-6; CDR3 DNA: TGTGCCAGCAGCTACAGGGACACTCAGCAGTACTTC; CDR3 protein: CASSYRDTQQYF
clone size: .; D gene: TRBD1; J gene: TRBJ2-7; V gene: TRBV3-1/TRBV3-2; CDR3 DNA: TGTGCCAGCAGCCCGGCGGACAGGGGGCTGAACGAGCAGTACTTC; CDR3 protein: CASSPADRGLNEQYF
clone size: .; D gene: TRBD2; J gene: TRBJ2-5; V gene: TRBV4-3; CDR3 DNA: TGCGCCAGCAGCCTCACCCACCTAGCGGGAGAGACCCAGTACTTC; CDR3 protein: CASSLTHLAGETQYF
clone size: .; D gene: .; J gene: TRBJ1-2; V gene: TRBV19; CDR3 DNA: TGTGCCAGTAGTTCCCGGGACTATGGCTACACCTTC; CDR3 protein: CASSSRDYGYTF
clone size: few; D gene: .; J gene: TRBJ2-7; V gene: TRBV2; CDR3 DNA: TGTGCCAGCACCCTAGGCCCAGAATCCTACGAGCAGTACTTC; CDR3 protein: CASTLGPESYEQYF
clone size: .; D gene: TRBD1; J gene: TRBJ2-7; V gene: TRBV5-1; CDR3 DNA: TGCGCCAGCAGCTTGGGACAGGGGTTCGAAGAGCAGTACTTC; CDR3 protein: CASSLGQGFEEQYF
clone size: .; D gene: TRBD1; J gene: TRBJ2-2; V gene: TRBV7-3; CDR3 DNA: TGTGCCAGCAGCTGGGGACAGGGTGGGACCGGGGAGCTGTTTTTT; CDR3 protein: CASSWGQGGTGELFF
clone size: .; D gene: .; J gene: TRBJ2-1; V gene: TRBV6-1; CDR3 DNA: TGTGCCAGCAGTGAACCCAGGGTAAATGAGCAGTTCTTC; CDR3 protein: CASSEPRVNEQFF
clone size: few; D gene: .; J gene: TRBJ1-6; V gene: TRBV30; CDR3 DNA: TGTGCCTGGCAGGGGACCGTACGGGGTTCACCCCTCCACTTT; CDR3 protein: CAWQGTVRGSPLHF
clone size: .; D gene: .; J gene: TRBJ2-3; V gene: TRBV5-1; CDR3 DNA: TGCGCCAGCAGCACCGGACTCTCCACAGATACGCAGTATTTT; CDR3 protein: CASSTGLSTDTQYF
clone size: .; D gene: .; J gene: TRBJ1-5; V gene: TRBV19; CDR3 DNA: TGTGCCAGTAGTAGGAGAGACGGCGGCGGCAATCAGCCCCAGCATTTT; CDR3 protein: CASSRRDGGGNQPQHF
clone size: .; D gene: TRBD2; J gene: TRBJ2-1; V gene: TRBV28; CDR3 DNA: TGTGCCAGCTCACTTGGGGCGGGAGCGTACAATGAGCAGTTCTTC; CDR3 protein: CASSLGAGAYNEQFF
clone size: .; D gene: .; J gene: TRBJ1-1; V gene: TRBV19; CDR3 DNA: TGTGCCACCCGGGACATCCGTGAAGCTTTCTTT; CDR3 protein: CATRDIREAFF
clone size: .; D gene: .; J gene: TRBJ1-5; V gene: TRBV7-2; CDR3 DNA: TGTGCCAGCAGCTTAGGGGGTGGGCAGGGGAAGCCCCAGCATTTT; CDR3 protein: CASSLGGGQGKPQHF
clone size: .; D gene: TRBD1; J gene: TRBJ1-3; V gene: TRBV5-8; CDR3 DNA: TGTGCCAGCAGCTACTGGACAGGGAGTGGAAACACCATATATTTT; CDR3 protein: CASSYWTGSGNTIYF
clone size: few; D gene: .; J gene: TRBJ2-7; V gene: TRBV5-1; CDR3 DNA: TGCGCCTCCAGCTCGTGGGCGGGAACGACCTACGAGCAGTACTTC; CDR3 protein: CASSSWAGTTYEQYF
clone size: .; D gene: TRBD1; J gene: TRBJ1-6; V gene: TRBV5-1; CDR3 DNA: TGCGCCAGCAGCACGTCGACAGGGGGTAATTCACCCCTCCACTTT; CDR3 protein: CASSTSTGGNSPLHF
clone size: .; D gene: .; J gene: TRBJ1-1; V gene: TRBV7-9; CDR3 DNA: TGTGCCAGCAGGCAAACAGGGCGCACTGAAGCTTTCTTT; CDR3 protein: CASRQTGRTEAFF
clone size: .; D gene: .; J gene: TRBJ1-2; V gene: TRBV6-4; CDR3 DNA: TGTGCCAGGAGATACTTCTATGGCTACACCTTC; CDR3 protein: CARRYFYGYTF
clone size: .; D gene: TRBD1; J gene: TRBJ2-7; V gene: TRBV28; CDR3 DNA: TGTGCCAGCAGTTTCTCGGGACAGCCCTACGAGCAGTACTTC; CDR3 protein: CASSFSGQPYEQYF
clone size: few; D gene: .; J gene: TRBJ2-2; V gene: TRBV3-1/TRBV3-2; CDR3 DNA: TGTGCCAGCAGCCGAGGACATTCCACCGGGGAGCTGTTTTTT; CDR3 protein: CASSRGHSTGELFF
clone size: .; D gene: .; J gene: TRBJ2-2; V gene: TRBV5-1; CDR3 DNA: TGCGCCAGCAGCTTGTCCCGGTGGGCCACCGGGGAGCTGTTTTTT; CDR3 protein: CASSLSRWATGELFF
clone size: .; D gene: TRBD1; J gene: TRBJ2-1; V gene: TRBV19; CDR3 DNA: TGTGCCAGTGCCGGGACAGGGGGGTCCAATGAGCAGTTCTTC; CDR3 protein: CASAGTGGSNEQFF
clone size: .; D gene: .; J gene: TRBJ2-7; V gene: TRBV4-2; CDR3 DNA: TGTGCCAGCAGCCAAGAGGGCAGCCTCGAGCAGTACTTC; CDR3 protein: CASSQEGSLEQYF
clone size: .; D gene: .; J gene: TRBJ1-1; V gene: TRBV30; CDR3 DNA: TGTGCCTGGTCGAGGGGGGGGACCATGAACACTGAAGCTTTCTTT; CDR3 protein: CAWSRGGTMNTEAFF
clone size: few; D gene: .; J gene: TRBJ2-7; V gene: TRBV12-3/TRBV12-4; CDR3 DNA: TGTGCCAGCAGTTCTGTAGGGGCCTACGAGCAGTACTTC; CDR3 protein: CASSSVGAYEQYF
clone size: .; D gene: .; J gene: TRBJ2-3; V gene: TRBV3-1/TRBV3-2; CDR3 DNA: TGTGCCAGCTCGGGGTTCTGGGCCACAGATACGCAGTATTTT; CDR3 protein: CASSGFWATDTQYF
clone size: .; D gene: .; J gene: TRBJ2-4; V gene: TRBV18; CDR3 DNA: TGTGCCAGCTCACCAAAGCGGCAGGATGTAGCCATTCAGTACTTC; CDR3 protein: CASSPKRQDVAIQYF